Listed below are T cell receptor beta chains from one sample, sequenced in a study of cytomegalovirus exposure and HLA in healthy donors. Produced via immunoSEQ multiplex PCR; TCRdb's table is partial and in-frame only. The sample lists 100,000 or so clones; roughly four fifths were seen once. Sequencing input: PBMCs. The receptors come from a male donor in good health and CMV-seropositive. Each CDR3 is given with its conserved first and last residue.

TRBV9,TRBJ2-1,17,CASSVAVGTSGWGEQFF
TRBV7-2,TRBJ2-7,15,CASSLEVGSRHEQYF
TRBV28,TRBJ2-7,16,CASRLAGGVGSYEQYF
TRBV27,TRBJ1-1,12,CASSRTGEEAFF
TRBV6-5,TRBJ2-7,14,CASRNRIPPYEQYF
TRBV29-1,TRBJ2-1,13,CSVRTGVYNEQFF
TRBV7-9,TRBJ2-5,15,CASSSSGTGQETQYF
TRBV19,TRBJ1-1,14,CASTQGTVNTEAFF
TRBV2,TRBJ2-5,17,CASSEGHPSMYQETQYF
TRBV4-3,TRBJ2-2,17,CASSQDRAGWATGELFF
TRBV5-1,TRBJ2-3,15,CASSLVLQSPDTQYF
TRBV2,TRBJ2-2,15,CASKLDRAGTGELFF
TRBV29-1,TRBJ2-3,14,CSVEGPFSTDTQYF
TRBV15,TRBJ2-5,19,CATSRASRWAQGGFWTQYF
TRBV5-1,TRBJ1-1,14,CASSRTGVNTEAFF
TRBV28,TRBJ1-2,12,CASSSGNYGYTF